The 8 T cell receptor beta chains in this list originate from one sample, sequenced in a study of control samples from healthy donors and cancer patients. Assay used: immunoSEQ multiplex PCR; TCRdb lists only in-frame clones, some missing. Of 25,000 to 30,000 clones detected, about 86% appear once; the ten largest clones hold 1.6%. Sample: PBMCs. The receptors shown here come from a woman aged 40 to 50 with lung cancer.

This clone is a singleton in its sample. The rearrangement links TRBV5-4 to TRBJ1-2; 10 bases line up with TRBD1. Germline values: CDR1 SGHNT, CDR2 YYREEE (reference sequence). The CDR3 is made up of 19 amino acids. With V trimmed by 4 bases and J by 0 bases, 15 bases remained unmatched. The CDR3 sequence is CASSAFSFSGQGTNYGYTF. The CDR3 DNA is TGTGCCAGCAGCGCCTTTAGCTTCTCGGGACAGGGGACTAACTATGGCTACACCTTC.

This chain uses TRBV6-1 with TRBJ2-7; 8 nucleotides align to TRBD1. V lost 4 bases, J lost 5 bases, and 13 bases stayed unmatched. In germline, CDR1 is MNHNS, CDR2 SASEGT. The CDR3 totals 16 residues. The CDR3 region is CASSAHIRQGLDEQYF. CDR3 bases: TGTGCCAGCAGTGCCCACATTAGACAGGGGTTGGACGAGCAGTACTTC.

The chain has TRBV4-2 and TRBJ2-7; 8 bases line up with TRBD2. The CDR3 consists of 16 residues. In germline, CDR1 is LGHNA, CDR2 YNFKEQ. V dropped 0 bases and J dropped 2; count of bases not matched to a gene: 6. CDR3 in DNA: TGTGCCAGCAGCCAAGACCCTAGCGGGCCCACCTACGAGCAGTACTTC. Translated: CASSQDPSGPTYEQYF.

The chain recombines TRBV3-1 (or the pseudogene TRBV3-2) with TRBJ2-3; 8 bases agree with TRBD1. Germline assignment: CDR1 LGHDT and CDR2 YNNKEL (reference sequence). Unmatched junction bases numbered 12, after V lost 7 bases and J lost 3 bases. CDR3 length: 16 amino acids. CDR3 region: CASTRGQGAFTDTQYF. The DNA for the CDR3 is TGTGCCAGCACCCGGGGGCAGGGGGCGTTTACAGATACGCAGTATTTT.

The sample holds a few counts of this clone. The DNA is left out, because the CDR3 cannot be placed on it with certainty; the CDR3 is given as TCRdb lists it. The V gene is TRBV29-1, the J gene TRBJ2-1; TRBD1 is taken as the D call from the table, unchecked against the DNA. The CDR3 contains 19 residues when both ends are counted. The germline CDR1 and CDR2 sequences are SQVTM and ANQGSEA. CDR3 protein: CSVLPGQFFGFQTYNEQFF.

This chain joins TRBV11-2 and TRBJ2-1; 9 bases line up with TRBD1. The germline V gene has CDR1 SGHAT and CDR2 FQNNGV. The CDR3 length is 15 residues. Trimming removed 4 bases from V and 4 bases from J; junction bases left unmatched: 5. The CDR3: CASSSDRGLYNEQFF. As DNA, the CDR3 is TGTGCCAGCAGCTCGGACAGGGGACTTTACAATGAGCAGTTCTTC.

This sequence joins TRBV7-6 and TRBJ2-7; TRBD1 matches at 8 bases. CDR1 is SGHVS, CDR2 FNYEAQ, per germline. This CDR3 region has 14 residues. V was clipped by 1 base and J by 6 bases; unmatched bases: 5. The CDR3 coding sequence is TGTGCCAGCAGCTTAGATCAGGGGGCTGGCGAGCAGTACTTC. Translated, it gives CASSLDQGAGEQYF.

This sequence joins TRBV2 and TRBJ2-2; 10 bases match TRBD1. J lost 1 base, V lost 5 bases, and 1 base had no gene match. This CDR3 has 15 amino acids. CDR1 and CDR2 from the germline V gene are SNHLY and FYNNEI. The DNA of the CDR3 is TGTGCCAGCAGTTGGGACAGGGGGAACACCGGGGAGCTGTTTTTT. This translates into CASSWDRGNTGELFF.